These 11 T cell receptor beta chains came from one sample sequenced in a study of shared clonotypes between healthy human individuals. Here immunoSEQ multiplex PCR was the method, and the copy in TCRdb shows in-frame clones only, minus some. The sample records 550,000 to 800,000 clones, less than 95% being singletons. Sequencing was carried out using memory CD8+ T cells from PBMCs. Subset meaning: CD45RO+ cells pooled with CCR7-negative TemRA cells. The source is a man between 18 and 35 years old in good health. Some clones in this sample may be carry-over from other donors' samples.

Notes on this clone: At one end the junction does not follow the germline gene, possibly because of a read error. DNA for the CDR3: TGCAGCGTTGAGGGAGGGGGAAGAGAGGCCCAGTACTTC. Its protein is CSVEGGGREAQYF. V usage is TRBV29-1 and J usage is TRBJ2-5; a weak D match, TRBD2 (7 bases). The CDR3 covers 13 residues. The germline CDR1 and CDR2 sequences are SQVTM and ANQGSEA.

In this sample, this clone turned up once. Distinct nucleotide sequences in the sample also encode this CDR3. The V call is TRBV4-3, the J call TRBJ2-1; D is ambiguous. Germline lookup yields CDR1 LGHNA and CDR2 YSLEER. V was clipped by 0 bases and J by 2 bases, with 8 bases between them. The CDR3 runs to 15 residues. This CDR3 is CASSQDGGTYNEQFF. In nucleotides, the CDR3 is TGCGCCAGCAGCCAAGATGGTGGGACCTACAATGAGCAGTTCTTC.

The chain recombines TRBV27 with TRBJ1-2; 8 nucleotides align to TRBD1. V shed 4 bases, J shed 4 bases, and the junction held 5 bases outside the gene matches. Germline assignment: CDR1 MNHEY and CDR2 SMNVEV (reference sequence). The CDR3 has 14 residues. CDR3 loop: CASSSRTGTYGYTF. In nucleotides, the CDR3 is TGTGCCAGCAGTTCCCGGACAGGGACCTATGGCTACACCTTC.

This chain links TRBV7-9 with TRBJ2-7; 8 nucleotides align to TRBD1. CDR3 length: 15 amino acids. V lost 4 bases, J lost 4 bases, and 9 bases stayed unmatched. In germline, CDR1 is SEHNR, CDR2 FQNEAQ (reference sequence). The CDR3: CASSSWGTGIYEQYF. The CDR3, as DNA: TGTGCCAGCAGCTCTTGGGGGACAGGAATATACGAGCAGTACTTC.

The chain combines TRBV7-6 with TRBJ2-1; 10 bases are shared with TRBD2. The CDR3 covers 14 residues. V lost 2 bases and J lost 12; bases outside the gene matches: 7. CDR1 and CDR2 from the germline V gene are SGHVS and FNYEAQ. The CDR3 DNA sequence: TGTGCCAGCAGCTTAAGGGGGAGCGGGAGGGCGCAGTTCTTC. Translating gives CASSLRGSGRAQFF.

The V gene is TRBV27, the J gene TRBJ1-5; possibly TRBD1 for D (6 bases). The length of the CDR3 is 16 residues. Trimming removed 0 bases at V and 2 bases at J, with 11 bases between. Per germline, CDR1 MNHEY and CDR2 SMNVEV (reference sequence). The CDR3 nucleotides are TGTGCCAGCAGTTTATCGCAGGCAGGGGGCAATCAGCCCCAGCATTTT. This codes for CASSLSQAGGNQPQHF.

This chain links TRBV19 with TRBJ1-1, with TRBD1 matching 8 bases. CDR1 and CDR2 from the germline V gene are LNHDA and SQIVND (reference sequence). The CDR3 is made up of 16 amino acids. Trimming cost V 1 base and J 2 bases; bases outside gene matches: 6. In nucleotides, the CDR3 is TGTGCCAGTAGTATAGCCCCGGACAGGGACAACACTGAAGCTTTCTTT. It encodes CASSIAPDRDNTEAFF.

The chain is built from TRBV4-3 and TRBJ2-7; perhaps TRBD2 as D (6 bases). V was clipped by 1 base and J by 4 bases, with 20 bases between them. This CDR3 is built from 17 residues. Germline CDR1 and CDR2: LGHNA and YSLEER. This CDR3 reads CASSQGSGAASVYEQYF. In nucleotides, the CDR3 is TGCGCCAGCAGCCAAGGTAGTGGTGCGGCTAGCGTATACGAGCAGTACTTC.

This clone was recorded a few times. The chain has TRBV7-8 and TRBJ1-5; the match to TRBD1 covers 7 bases. The CDR3 length is 15 residues. Trimming cost V 5 bases and J 0 bases; bases outside gene matches: 4. The V gene's germline CDR1 is SGHVS and CDR2 FQNEAQ. Written as DNA, the CDR3 is TGTGCCAGCAGCGCGACAGGGAATAGCAATCAGCCCCAGCATTTT. Amino acids: CASSATGNSNQPQHF.

The chain carries TRBV7-9 and TRBJ1-4; D remains unclear. Germline V gives CDR1 SEHNR, CDR2 FQNEAQ (reference sequence). There are 15 residues in the CDR3. Trimming cost V 5 bases and J 4 bases, with 14 bases left between them. CDR3 amino acids: CASSPREGLNEKLFF. The CDR3 nucleotides read TGTGCCAGCAGCCCGAGGGAGGGCCTTAATGAAAAACTGTTTTTT.

This sequence joins TRBV28 and TRBJ1-6; D is possibly TRBD1 (6 bases). V lost 3 bases to trimming and J lost 9 bases, with 12 bases between them. The CDR3 is made up of 14 amino acids. From germline, CDR1 is MDHEN and CDR2 SYDVKM. The CDR3: CASSLWGGASPLHF. CDR3 nucleotides: TGTGCCAGCAGTTTGTGGGGGGGCGCTTCACCCCTCCACTTT.